The 23 T cell receptor beta chains listed next were all sequenced from one sample in a study of T cell responses to AZD1222 COVID-19 vaccine. Only in-frame clones appear in the TCRdb table, and some are missing; sequencing was by immunoSEQ multiplex PCR. Of roughly 100,000 clones listed, approximately 90% are singletons. This specimen consisted of peripheral blood, obtained on day 0 of AZD1222 vaccination. These receptors originate from an adult in good health.

This clone has only one observation. This chain connects TRBV6-5 to TRBJ1-1; no clear D gene. CDR1 and CDR2 from the germline V gene are MNHEY and SVGAGI. The germline V and J ends were trimmed by 6 bases and 0 bases, with 11 bases remaining between them. This CDR3 is 14 amino acids long. The CDR3 spells CASSPRSMNTEAFF. The CDR3 DNA sequence: TGTGCCAGCAGCCCCCGCAGCATGAACACTGAAGCTTTCTTT.

Here the CDR3 reads CATTGGISGNTIYF. In DNA form, the CDR3 reads TGTGCCACCACCGGGGGAATCTCTGGAAACACCATATATTTT. The chain links TRBV28 to TRBJ1-3, with D perhaps matching TRBD1 (5 bases). The V and J ends lost 10 bases and 0 bases respectively, with 13 bases between them. CDR1 and CDR2 from the germline V gene are MDHEN and SYDVKM. The CDR3 extends over 14 amino acids.

This clone was detected only a few times. V usage is TRBV10-3 and J usage is TRBJ1-4; D not resolved. CDR1 and CDR2 (germline): ENHRY, SYGVKD. Trimming took 0 bases from V and 5 from J, leaving 7 bases between them. The CDR3 covers 14 residues. CDR3 DNA sequence: TGTGCCATCAGTGAGTCGCGGGGAAATGAAAAACTGTTTTTT. The encoded protein is CAISESRGNEKLFF.

The V gene is TRBV24-1, the J gene TRBJ1-1; D not certain. Germline assignment: CDR1 KGHDR and CDR2 SFDVKD. The CDR3 runs to 13 residues. The V gene lost 1 base and the J gene lost 1 base, with 3 bases spanning the gap. The CDR3 DNA sequence: TGTGCCACCAGTGATTTTAGGAACACTGAAGCTTTCTTT. Translation: CATSDFRNTEAFF.

The J gene is TRBJ1-3, the V gene TRBV28, with 9 bases matching TRBD1. The V gene end was trimmed by 6 bases and the J gene end by 3 bases; junction bases not matched to a gene: 9. CDR3 length equals 16 residues. Germline loops: CDR1 MDHEN, CDR2 SYDVKM. CDR3 nucleotide sequence: TGTGCCAGCAGCCACCGGGACAGGGTCTTTGGAAACACCATATATTTT. Translating gives CASSHRDRVFGNTIYF.

This chain uses TRBV6-5 with TRBJ1-1; D uncertain. Germline V CDR1 and CDR2: MNHEY, SVGAGI. The V and J ends lost 6 bases and 4 bases respectively, with 9 bases between them. This CDR3 spans 12 amino acids. In DNA, the CDR3 is TGTGCCAGCAGCCGAAAATCCACTGAAGCTTTCTTT. It encodes CASSRKSTEAFF.

Remarks on this clone: The same CDR3 can be traced to other DNA sequences in this sample. The chain has TRBV19 and TRBJ1-1; D remains unclear. The germline V gene has CDR1 LNHDA and CDR2 SQIVND (reference sequence). This CDR3 spans 13 amino acids. V gave up 1 base and J gave up 1 base, with 4 bases separating them. CDR3: CASSIGRNTEAFF. The CDR3 DNA reads TGTGCCAGTAGTATAGGGAGGAACACTGAAGCTTTCTTT.

This chain joins TRBV6-2 or TRBV6-3 and TRBJ1-1; 7 nucleotides align to TRBD1. The germline gives CDR1 MNHEY, CDR2 SVGEGT. J gave up 5 bases and V 0 bases, and 6 bases lay outside the gene matches. The length of the CDR3 is 15 residues. The CDR3 region has the DNA TGTGCCAGCAGTTACTCGAGAGGGGGCCGAACTGAAGCTTTCTTT. Protein: CASSYSRGGRTEAFF.

The CDR3 DNA reads TGTGCCAGCAGCCGCGACAGGTGGTCGACTGAAGCTTTCTTT. This codes for CASSRDRWSTEAFF. This rearrangement joins TRBV13 to TRBJ1-1; D perhaps matches TRBD1 (6 bases). Trimming took off 5 bases at V and 5 bases at J, with 15 bases between the two ends. Germline values: CDR1 PRHDT, CDR2 FYEKMQ (reference sequence). The CDR3 spans 14 residues.

The chain employs TRBV3-1 (or the pseudogene TRBV3-2) and TRBJ1-1; D is unclear. Germline CDR1 and CDR2: LGHDT and YNNKEL (reference sequence). V lost 0 bases and J lost 1, with 15 bases in between. The CDR3 has 17 amino acids. The CDR3 sequence: CASSQDIGRGKNTEAFF. In nucleotides, the CDR3 is TGTGCCAGCAGCCAAGATATCGGACGAGGGAAGAACACTGAAGCTTTCTTT.

J is TRBJ2-1 and V is TRBV7-3; 7 bases are a match to TRBD1. The V gene end was trimmed by 5 bases and the J gene end by 6 bases; junction bases not matched to a gene: 4. This CDR3 region has 13 residues. The germline gives CDR1 SGHTA, CDR2 FQGTGA. CDR3 nucleotides: TGTGCCAGCAGCATAGGACAGGTCAATGAGCAGTTCTTC. Its protein product is CASSIGQVNEQFF.

The chain joins TRBV2 to TRBJ1-1; 7 nucleotides align to TRBD1. CDR3 length: 15 residues. V shed 6 bases and J 1 base; nucleotides not matched to a gene: 8. Germline CDR1 SNHLY, CDR2 FYNNEI. CDR3 protein: CASRTGSRGNTEAFF. The CDR3 bases are TGTGCCAGCAGGACAGGGAGTCGAGGGAACACTGAAGCTTTCTTT.

This clone was observed once. The V and J genes are TRBV30 and TRBJ2-7, with 10 bases aligning to TRBD1. The CDR3 contains 14 residues. Germline V gene data show CDR1 as GTSNPN and CDR2 as SVGIG (reference sequence). With 3 bases clipped from V and 1 base from J, the junction kept 3 bases outside the gene matches. The DNA of the CDR3 is TGTGCCTGGAGGACAGGGGGCTCGTCCTACGAGCAGTACTTC. The encoded protein is CAWRTGGSSYEQYF.

The CDR3 sequence: CAWSAGRGSYTF. DNA for the CDR3: TGTGCCTGGAGTGCGGGTAGGGGATCCTACACCTTC. The chain uses TRBV30 and TRBJ1-2; TRBD1 is a possible D gene (5 bases). The CDR3 sequence is 12 residues long. CDR1 GTSNPN and CDR2 SVGIG come from the germline V gene (reference sequence). V was pared by 1 base and J by 10 bases, with 13 bases between.

This clone was found once. The genes are TRBV6-6 and TRBJ1-2; TRBD1 agrees at 7 bases. J was trimmed by 0 bases and V by 5 bases; bases with no gene match: 9. Germline CDR1 MNHNY, CDR2 SVGAGI (reference sequence). The CDR3 is 16 amino acids. The CDR3 DNA reads TGTGCCAGCAGTACGATCAGGGGGGGATCTAACTATGGCTACACCTTC. Translated, it gives CASSTIRGGSNYGYTF.

This clone was observed once. The chain joins TRBV7-2 to TRBJ2-1, with a tentative D call TRBD1 (5 bases). V was clipped by 0 bases and J by 2 bases, with 8 bases between them. This CDR3 spans 15 amino acids. CDR1 SGHTA and CDR2 FQGNSA come from the germline V gene. This chain's CDR3 is CASSLAVGAYNEQFF. The DNA of the CDR3 is TGTGCCAGCAGCTTAGCTGTAGGGGCCTACAATGAGCAGTTCTTC.

The chain recombines TRBV5-4 with TRBJ2-1; 8 nucleotides align to TRBD1. Germline V CDR1 and CDR2: SGHNT, YYREEE (reference sequence). This CDR3 comprises 16 residues. V lost 5 bases, J lost 5 bases, and 12 bases stayed unmatched. CDR3: CASRLMVGQGDNEQFF. The CDR3 DNA is TGTGCCAGCAGACTGATGGTCGGACAGGGCGACAATGAGCAGTTCTTC.

This chain connects TRBV6-5 to TRBJ1-1, with 8 bases matching TRBD1. The CDR3 has 14 amino acids. The junction had 10 bases not matched to a gene; V was cut back by 7 bases and J by 6 bases. Germline CDR1 and CDR2: MNHEY and SVGAGI. CDR3 DNA sequence: TGTGCCAGCACTCCTCAGGGGGCTTTGGCTGAAGCTTTCTTT. It specifies CASTPQGALAEAFF.

The gene calls are TRBV5-4 and TRBJ2-3; D ambiguous. The germline gives CDR1 SGHNT, CDR2 YYREEE (reference sequence). This CDR3 has 12 amino acids. Trimming shortened V by 4 bases and J by 4 bases, and 7 bases separated the two germline ends. CDR3 in amino acids: CASSHPSDTQYF. CDR3 sequence (DNA): TGTGCCAGCAGCCATCCATCAGATACGCAGTATTTT.

CDR3 DNA: TGTGCCAGCAGTTTACGGGGGGCGCGGGGTAATTCACCCCTCCACTTT. Protein sequence: CASSLRGARGNSPLHF. V is TRBV28 and J is TRBJ1-6; D may be TRBD1 (6 bases). V lost 2 bases and J 6 bases, leaving 14 bases between the germline ends. CDR1 MDHEN and CDR2 SYDVKM come from the germline V gene. The CDR3 runs 16 residues.

The chain has TRBV30 and TRBJ1-1; 7 bases agree with TRBD1. The germline CDR1 and CDR2 sequences are GTSNPN and SVGIG (reference sequence). CDR3 size: 11 residues. The junction had 2 bases not matched to a gene; V was cut back by 3 bases and J by 7 bases. The CDR3 sequence: CAWRQGIEAFF. CDR3 in DNA: TGTGCCTGGAGACAGGGGATTGAAGCTTTCTTT. Looking up the rest from reference TRBV30 and TRBJ1-1 gives the full variable domain: SQTIHQWPATLVQPVGSPLSLECTVEGTSNPNLYWYRQAAGRGLQLLFYSVGIGQISSEVPQNLSASRPQDRQFILSSKKLLLSDSGFYLCAWRQGIEAFFGQGTRLTVV.

This clone has a single count. This chain uses TRBV19 with TRBJ1-2; 7 positions match TRBD1. V gave up 9 bases and J gave up 0 bases; unmatched junction bases: 16. This CDR3 has 17 residues. In germline, CDR1 is LNHDA, CDR2 SQIVND (reference sequence). CDR3 nucleotide sequence: TGTGCCAGCCGGTCACCACAGGGGCCTTACACTAACTATGGCTACACCTTC. Amino acid sequence: CASRSPQGPYTNYGYTF.

The rearrangement joins TRBV27 to TRBJ1-4, with D maybe TRBD1 (6 bases). Germline V CDR1 and CDR2: MNHEY, SMNVEV (reference sequence). The V gene lost 4 bases and the J gene lost 4 bases, with 13 bases spanning the gap. The CDR3 is made up of 15 amino acids. This CDR3 is CASSSRTVSNEKLFF. CDR3 coding DNA: TGTGCCAGCAGTTCAAGGACAGTGAGTAATGAAAAACTGTTTTTT.